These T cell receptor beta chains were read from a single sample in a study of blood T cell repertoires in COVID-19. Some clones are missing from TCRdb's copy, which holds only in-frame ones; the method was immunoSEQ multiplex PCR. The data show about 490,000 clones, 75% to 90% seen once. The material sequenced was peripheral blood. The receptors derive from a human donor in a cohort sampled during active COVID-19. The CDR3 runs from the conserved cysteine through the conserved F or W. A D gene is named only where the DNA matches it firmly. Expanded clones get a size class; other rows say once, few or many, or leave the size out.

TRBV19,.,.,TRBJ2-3,CASSIQKTGGDTQYF,TGTGCCAGTAGTATCCAAAAGACAGGCGGAGATACGCAGTATTTT
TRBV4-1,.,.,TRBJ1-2,CASSQPRGVGGYGYTF,TGCGCCAGCAGCCAACCTCGGGGGGTTGGAGGCTATGGCTACACCTTC
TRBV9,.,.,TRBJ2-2,CASGHRDTGELFF,TGTGCCAGCGGCCACAGGGACACCGGGGAGCTGTTTTTT
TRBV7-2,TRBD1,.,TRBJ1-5,CASSQQGSNQPQHF,TGTGCCAGCAGCCAACAGGGGAGCAATCAGCCCCAGCATTTT
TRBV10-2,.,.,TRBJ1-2,CASPPGSPGEIQVNYGYTF,TGCGCCAGCCCCCCAGGATCCCCGGGGGAGATACAGGTGAACTATGGCTACACCTTC
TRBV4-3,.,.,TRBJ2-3,CASSLTTDTQYF,TGCGCCAGCAGCCTTACTACAGATACGCAGTATTTT
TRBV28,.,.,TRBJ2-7,CASISRKGSDKLLDYEQYF,TGTGCCAGCATCTCAAGGAAGGGTTCGGATAAGCTACTAGACTACGAGCAGTACTTC
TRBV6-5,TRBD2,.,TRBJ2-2,CASRGTRANTGELFF,TGTGCCAGCAGGGGGACTAGGGCGAACACCGGGGAGCTGTTTTTT
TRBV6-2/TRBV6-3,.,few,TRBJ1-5,CASSYWDLGQPQHF,TGTGCCAGCAGTTATTGGGACTTAGGGCAGCCCCAGCATTTT
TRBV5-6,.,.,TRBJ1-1,CASSPAGANTEAFF,TGTGCCAGCAGCCCCGCAGGGGCTAACACTGAAGCTTTCTTT
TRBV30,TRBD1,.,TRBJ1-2,CAWGIYRGGYTF,TGTGCCTGGGGGATCTACAGGGGTGGCTACACCTTC
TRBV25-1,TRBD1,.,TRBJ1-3,CASSNGQGAGGNTIYF,TGTGCCAGCAGTAACGGACAGGGGGCCGGAGGAAACACCATATATTTT
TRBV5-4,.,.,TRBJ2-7,CASSLRGAGEQYF,TGTGCCAGCAGCTTGCGCGGTGCGGGAGAGCAGTACTTC
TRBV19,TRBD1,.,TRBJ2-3,CASSIEGGQGQYF,TGTGCCAGTAGTATAGAGGGGGGACAGGGGCAGTATTTT
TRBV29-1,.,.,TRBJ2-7,CSVAFQNSYEQYF,TGCAGCGTTGCTTTTCAGAACTCCTACGAGCAGTACTTC
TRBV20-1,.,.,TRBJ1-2,CSASIGGGGYTF,TGCAGTGCTAGTATTGGTGGCGGTGGCTACACCTTC
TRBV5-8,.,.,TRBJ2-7,CASSHRTVHYEQYF,TGTGCCAGCAGTCATAGGACAGTTCACTACGAGCAGTACTTC
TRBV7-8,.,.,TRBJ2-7,CASSLGVGSGGYEQYF,TGTGCCAGCAGCCTGGGGGTTGGGAGCGGAGGGTACGAGCAGTACTTC
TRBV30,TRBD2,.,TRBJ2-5,CAWSVMAGGETQYF,TGTGCCTGGAGTGTTATGGCGGGGGGGGAGACCCAGTACTTC
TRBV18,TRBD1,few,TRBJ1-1,CASSPKRFGTGPTEAFF,TGTGCCAGCTCACCAAAAAGGTTCGGGACAGGGCCCACTGAAGCTTTCTTT
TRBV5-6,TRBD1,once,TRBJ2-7,CASRLPGQGDEQYF,TGTGCCAGCAGACTGCCGGGACAGGGGGACGAGCAGTACTTC
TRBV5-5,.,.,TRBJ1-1,CASSAGGMNTEAFF,TGTGCCAGCAGCGCGGGGGGCATGAACACTGAAGCTTTCTTT
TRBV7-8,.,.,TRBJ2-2,CASSLEGVRPGELFF,TGTGCCAGCAGCTTAGAGGGGGTTAGGCCCGGGGAGCTGTTTTTT
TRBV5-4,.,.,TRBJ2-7,CASSLDPGEYEQYF,TGTGCCAGCAGCTTGGATCCCGGGGAGTACGAGCAGTACTTC
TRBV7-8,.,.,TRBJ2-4,CASSPSQGTNSIQYF,TGTGCCAGCAGCCCATCGCAAGGGACAAACAGCATTCAGTACTTC
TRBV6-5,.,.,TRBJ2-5,CASSLRTAETQYF,TGTGCCAGCAGTTTGCGGACAGCGGAGACCCAGTACTTC
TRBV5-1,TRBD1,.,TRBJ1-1,CASSLRTGGSPEAFF,TGCGCCAGCAGCTTGAGAACAGGGGGATCCCCTGAAGCTTTCTTT
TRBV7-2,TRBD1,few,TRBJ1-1,CASRKTTGGHTEAFF,TGTGCCAGCAGGAAGACGACAGGGGGCCACACTGAAGCTTTCTTT
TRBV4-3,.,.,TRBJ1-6,CASRLGQSYSPLHF,TGCGCCAGCAGGCTCGGACAGTCTTATTCACCCCTCCACTTT
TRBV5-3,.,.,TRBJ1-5,CARSLAGIGQPQHF,TGTGCCAGAAGCTTGGCGGGGATCGGTCAGCCCCAGCATTTT
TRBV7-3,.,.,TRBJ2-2,CASSLNRELNTGELFF,TGTGCCAGCAGCCTTAACAGGGAATTAAACACCGGGGAGCTGTTTTTT
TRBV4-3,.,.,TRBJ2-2,CASSQVAGRNTGELFF,TGCGCCAGCAGCCAAGTGGCGGGACGAAACACCGGGGAGCTGTTTTTT